The clone carrying this T cell receptor beta chain appeared a single time. The V segment lost 8 bases and the J segment 4 bases; nucleotides outside the gene matches: 16. This CDR3 is built from 17 residues. Clones were sequenced by immunoSEQ multiplex PCR, and TCRdb holds only the in-frame ones, with some missing. The sample lists 200,000 to 250,000 clones; approximately 78% were seen once. The data were obtained in a study of blood T cell repertoires in COVID-19. This receptor was obtained from a woman in her thirties or forties with acute or convalescent COVID-19. Sequences were obtained from peripheral blood. The gene calls are TRBV23-1 and TRBJ1-3, with TRBD1 matching 8 bases. TRBV23-1 qualifies as an ORF whose function is uncertain. The CDR3 loop is CASPSYGGQGTGNTIYF. The CDR3 DNA sequence: TGCGCCAGCCCCTCTTACGGAGGACAGGGAACGGGAAACACCATATATTTT.